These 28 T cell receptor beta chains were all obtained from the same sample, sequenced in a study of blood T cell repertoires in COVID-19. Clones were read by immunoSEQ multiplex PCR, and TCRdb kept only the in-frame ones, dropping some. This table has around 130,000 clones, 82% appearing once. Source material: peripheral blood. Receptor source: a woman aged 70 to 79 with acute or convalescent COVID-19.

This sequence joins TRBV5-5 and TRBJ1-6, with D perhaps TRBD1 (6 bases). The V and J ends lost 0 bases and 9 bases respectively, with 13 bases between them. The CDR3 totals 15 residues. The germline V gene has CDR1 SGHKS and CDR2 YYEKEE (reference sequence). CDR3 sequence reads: CASSLAAGEVSPLHF. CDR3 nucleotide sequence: TGTGCCAGCAGCTTGGCGGCAGGGGAAGTTTCACCCCTCCACTTT.

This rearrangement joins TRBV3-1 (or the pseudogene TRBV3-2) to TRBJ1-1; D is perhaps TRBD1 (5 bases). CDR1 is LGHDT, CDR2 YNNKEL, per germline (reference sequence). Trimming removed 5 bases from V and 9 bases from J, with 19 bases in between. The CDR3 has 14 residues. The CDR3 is CASSSTAGRGKAFF. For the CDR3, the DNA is TGTGCCAGCAGCTCCACGGCGGGACGGGGAAAAGCTTTCTTT.

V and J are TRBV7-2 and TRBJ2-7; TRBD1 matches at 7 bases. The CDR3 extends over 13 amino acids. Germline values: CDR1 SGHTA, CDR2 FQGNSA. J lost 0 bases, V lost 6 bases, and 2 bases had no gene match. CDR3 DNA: TGTGCCAGCAGAGGACAGGACTCCTACGAGCAGTACTTC. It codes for CASRGQDSYEQYF.

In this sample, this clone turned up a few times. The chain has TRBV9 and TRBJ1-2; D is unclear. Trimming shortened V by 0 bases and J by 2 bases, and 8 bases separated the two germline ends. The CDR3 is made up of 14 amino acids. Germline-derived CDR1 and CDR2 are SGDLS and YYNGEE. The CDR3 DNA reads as TGTGCCAGCAGCGTAGATGCGGGGAACTATGGCTACACCTTC. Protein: CASSVDAGNYGYTF.

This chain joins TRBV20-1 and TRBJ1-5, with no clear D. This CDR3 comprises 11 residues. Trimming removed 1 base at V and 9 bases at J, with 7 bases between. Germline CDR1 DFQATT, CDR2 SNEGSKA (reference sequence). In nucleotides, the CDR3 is TGCAGTGCTAGAGGGGCGGGGCCCCAGCATTTT. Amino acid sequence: CSARGAGPQHF.

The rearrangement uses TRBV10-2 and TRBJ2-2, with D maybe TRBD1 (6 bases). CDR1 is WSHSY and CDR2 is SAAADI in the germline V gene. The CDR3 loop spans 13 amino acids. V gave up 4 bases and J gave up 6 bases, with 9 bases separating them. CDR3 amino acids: CASSVGAAGELFF. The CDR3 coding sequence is TGCGCCAGCAGTGTGGGGGCGGCCGGGGAGCTGTTTTTT.

The CDR3 DNA follows: TGTGCCAGGGGTCCAGGGGGCCACACTGAAGCTTTCTTT. Protein product: CARGPGGHTEAFF. This sequence joins TRBV21-1 and TRBJ1-1; TRBD1, the table's D call, lacks a check against the DNA. TRBV21-1 is an annotated pseudogene. CDR3 length: 13 amino acids.

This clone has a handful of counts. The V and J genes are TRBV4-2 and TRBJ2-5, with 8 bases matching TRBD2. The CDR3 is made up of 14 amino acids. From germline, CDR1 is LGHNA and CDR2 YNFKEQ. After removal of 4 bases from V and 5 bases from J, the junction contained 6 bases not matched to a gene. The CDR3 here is CASSRVLAGETQYF. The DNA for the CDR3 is TGTGCCAGCAGCCGGGTTCTAGCGGGTGAGACCCAGTACTTC.

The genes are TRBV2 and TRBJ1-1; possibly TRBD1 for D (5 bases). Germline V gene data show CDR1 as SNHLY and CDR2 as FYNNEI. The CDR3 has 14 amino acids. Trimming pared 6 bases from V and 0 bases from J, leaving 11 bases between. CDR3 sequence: CASRGGGLNTEAFF. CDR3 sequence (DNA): TGTGCCAGCAGGGGGGGTGGATTGAACACTGAAGCTTTCTTT.

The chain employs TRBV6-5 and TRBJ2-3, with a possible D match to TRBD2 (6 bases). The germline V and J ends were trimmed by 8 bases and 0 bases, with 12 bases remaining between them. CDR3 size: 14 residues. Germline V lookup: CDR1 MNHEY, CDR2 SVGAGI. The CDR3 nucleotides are TGTGCCAGCTCCCGACTAGGGAGCACAGATACGCAGTATTTT. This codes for CASSRLGSTDTQYF.

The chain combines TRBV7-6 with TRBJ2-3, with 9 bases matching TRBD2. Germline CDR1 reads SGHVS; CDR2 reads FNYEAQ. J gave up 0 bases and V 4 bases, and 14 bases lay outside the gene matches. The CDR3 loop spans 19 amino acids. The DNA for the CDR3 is TGTGCCAGCAGCTGGCCTCGGGCTAGCGGGGAGACTAGCACAGATACGCAGTATTTT. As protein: CASSWPRASGETSTDTQYF.

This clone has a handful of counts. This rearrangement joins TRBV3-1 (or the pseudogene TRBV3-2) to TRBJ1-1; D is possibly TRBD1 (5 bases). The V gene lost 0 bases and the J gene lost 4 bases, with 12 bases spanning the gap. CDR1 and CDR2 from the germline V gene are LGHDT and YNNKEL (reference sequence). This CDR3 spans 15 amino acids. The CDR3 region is CASSQDRAVGTEAFF. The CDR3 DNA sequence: TGTGCCAGCAGCCAAGACAGGGCGGTGGGCACTGAAGCTTTCTTT.

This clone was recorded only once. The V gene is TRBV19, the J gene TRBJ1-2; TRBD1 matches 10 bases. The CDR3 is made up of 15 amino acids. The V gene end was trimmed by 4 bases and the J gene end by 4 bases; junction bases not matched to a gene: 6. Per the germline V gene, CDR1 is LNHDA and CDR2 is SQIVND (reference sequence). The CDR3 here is CASSTDRGLGYGYTF. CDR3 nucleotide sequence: TGTGCCAGTAGTACCGACAGGGGGCTAGGCTATGGCTACACCTTC.

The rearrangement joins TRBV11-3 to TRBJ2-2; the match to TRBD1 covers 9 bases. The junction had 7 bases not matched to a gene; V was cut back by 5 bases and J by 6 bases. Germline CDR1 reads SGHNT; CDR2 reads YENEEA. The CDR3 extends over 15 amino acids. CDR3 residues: CASSPGQGFSGELFF. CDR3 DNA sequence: TGTGCCAGCAGCCCGGGACAGGGCTTCTCCGGGGAGCTGTTTTTT.

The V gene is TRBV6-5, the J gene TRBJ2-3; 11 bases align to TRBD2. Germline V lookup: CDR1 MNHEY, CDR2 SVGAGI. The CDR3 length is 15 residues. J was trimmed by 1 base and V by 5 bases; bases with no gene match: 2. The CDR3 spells CASSKLAGGTDTQYF. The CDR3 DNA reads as TGTGCCAGCAGTAAACTAGCGGGGGGCACAGATACGCAGTATTTT.

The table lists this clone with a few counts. CDR3 bases: TGTGCCAGCAGTTACTCGCCCGGGTTCGGCGGGGATGAGCAGTTCTTC. Translation gives CASSYSPGFGGDEQFF. The V and J genes are TRBV6-2 or TRBV6-3 and TRBJ2-1; D is perhaps TRBD2 (6 bases). V lost 0 bases and J lost 8, with 17 bases in between. Germline values: CDR1 MNHEY, CDR2 SVGEGT. The CDR3 has 16 residues.

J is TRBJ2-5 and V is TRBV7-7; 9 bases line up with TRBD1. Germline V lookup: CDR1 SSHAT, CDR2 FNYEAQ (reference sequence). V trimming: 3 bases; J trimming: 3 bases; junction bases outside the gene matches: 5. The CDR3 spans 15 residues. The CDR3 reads CASSFGTGREETQYF. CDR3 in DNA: TGTGCCAGCAGCTTCGGGACAGGGAGAGAAGAGACCCAGTACTTC.

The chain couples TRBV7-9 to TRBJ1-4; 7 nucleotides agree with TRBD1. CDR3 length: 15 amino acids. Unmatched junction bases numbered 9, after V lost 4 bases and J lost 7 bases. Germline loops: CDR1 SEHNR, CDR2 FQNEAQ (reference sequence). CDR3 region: CASSSAGQWGEKLFF. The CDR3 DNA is TGTGCCAGCAGCTCTGCGGGACAGTGGGGTGAAAAACTGTTTTTT.

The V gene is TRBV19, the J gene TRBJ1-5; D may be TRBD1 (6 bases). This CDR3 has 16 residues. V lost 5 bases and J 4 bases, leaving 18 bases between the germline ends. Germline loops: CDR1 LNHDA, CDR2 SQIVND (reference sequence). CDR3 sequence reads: CASSGLGGSGNQPQHF. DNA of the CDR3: TGTGCCAGTAGTGGACTAGGGGGATCCGGAAATCAGCCCCAGCATTTT.

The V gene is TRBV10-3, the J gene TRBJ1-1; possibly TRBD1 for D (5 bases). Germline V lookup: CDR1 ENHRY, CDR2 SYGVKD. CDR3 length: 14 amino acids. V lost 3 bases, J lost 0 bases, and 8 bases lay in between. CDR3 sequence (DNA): TGTGCCATCAGTGACAGGGTCATGAACACTGAAGCTTTCTTT. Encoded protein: CAISDRVMNTEAFF.

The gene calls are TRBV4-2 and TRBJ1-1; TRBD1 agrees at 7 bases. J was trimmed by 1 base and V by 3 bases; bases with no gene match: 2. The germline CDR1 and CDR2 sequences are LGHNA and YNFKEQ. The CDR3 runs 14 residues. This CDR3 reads CASSQGTENTEAFF. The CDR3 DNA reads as TGTGCCAGCAGCCAGGGGACAGAGAACACTGAAGCTTTCTTT.

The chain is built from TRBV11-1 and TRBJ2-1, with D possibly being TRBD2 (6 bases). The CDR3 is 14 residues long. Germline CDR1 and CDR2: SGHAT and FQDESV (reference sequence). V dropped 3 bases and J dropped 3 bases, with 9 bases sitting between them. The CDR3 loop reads CASSFSGVYNEQFF. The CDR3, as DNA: TGTGCCAGCAGCTTCTCGGGGGTCTACAATGAGCAGTTCTTC. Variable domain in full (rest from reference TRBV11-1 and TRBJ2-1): EAEVAQSPRYKITEKSQAVAFWCDPISGHATLYWYRQILGQGPELLVQFQDESVVDDSQLPKDRFSAERLKGVDSTLKIQPAELGDSAMYLCASSFSGVYNEQFFGPGTRLTVL.

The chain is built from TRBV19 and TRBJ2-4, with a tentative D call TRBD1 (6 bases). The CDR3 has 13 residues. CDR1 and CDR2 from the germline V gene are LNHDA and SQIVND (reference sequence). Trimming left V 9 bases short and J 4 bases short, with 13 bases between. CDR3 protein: CASLEGQKNIQYF. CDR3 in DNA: TGTGCCAGCTTAGAAGGACAGAAAAACATTCAGTACTTC. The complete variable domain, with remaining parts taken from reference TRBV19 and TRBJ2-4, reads DGGITQSPKYLFRKEGQNVTLSCEQNLNHDAMYWYRQDPGQGLRLIYYSQIVNDFQKGDIAEGYSVSREKKESFPLTVTSAQKNPTAFYLCASLEGQKNIQYFGAGTRLSVL.

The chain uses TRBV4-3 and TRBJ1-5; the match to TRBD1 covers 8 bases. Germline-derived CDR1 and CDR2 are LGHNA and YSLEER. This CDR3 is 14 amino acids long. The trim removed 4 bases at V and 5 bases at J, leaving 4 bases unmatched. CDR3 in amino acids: CASSPGQGDQPQHF. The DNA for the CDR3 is TGCGCCAGCAGCCCCGGACAGGGAGATCAGCCCCAGCATTTT.

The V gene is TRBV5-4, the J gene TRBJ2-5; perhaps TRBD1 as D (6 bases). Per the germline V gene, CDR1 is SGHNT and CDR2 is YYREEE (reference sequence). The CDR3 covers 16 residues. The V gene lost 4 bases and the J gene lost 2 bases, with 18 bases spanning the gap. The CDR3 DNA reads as TGTGCCAGCAGCGACCCGGACAGACCGTTACAAGAGACCCAGTACTTC. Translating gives CASSDPDRPLQETQYF.

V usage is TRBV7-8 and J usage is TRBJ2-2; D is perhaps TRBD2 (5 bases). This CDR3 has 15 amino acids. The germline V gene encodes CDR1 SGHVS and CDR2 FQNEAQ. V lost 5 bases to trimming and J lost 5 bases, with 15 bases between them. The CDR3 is CASSIEGGVTGELFF. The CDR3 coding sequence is TGTGCCAGCAGCATAGAAGGAGGAGTTACCGGGGAGCTGTTTTTT.

The CDR3 sequence: CASSMGQSSYGYTF. CDR3 nucleotide sequence: TGTGCCAGCAGCATGGGACAGAGTTCCTATGGCTACACCTTC. This chain connects TRBV7-2 to TRBJ1-2; 7 bases align to TRBD1. CDR1 SGHTA and CDR2 FQGNSA come from the germline V gene. After removal of 5 bases from V and 4 bases from J, the junction contained 7 bases not matched to a gene. CDR3 length: 14 residues. The entire variable domain, with the rest obtained from reference TRBV7-2 and TRBJ1-2, is as follows: GAGVSQSPSNKVTEKGKDVELRCDPISGHTALYWYRQSLGQGLEFLIYFQGNSAPDKSGLPSDRFSAERTGGSVSTLTIQRTQQEDSAVYLCASSMGQSSYGYTFGSGTRLTVV.

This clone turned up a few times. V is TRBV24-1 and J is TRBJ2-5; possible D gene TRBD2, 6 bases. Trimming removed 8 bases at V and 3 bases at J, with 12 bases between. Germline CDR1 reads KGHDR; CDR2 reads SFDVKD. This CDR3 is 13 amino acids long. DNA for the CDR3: TGTGCCACCACCGTGGGGGGAGAAGAGACCCAGTACTTC. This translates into CATTVGGEETQYF.